Below, 22 T cell receptor beta chains from the same sample are listed, as sequenced in a study of blood T cell repertoires in COVID-19. Method: immunoSEQ multiplex PCR; TCRdb's copy keeps in-frame clones and lacks some. The table lists 300,000 to 400,000 clones, 65% to 90% of them singletons, with roughly 7% in the top ten. Sequencing input: peripheral blood. The receptors were sampled from a human donor in a cohort sampled during active COVID-19.

This clone was seen more than once but under ten times. This CDR3 is CASTAGHSGNTIYF. The CDR3 DNA sequence: TGTGCCAGCACAGCGGGTCACTCTGGAAACACCATATATTTT. V usage is TRBV6-5 and J usage is TRBJ1-3; D is ambiguous. This CDR3 contains 14 residues. With 7 bases removed from V and 0 bases from J, the gap between germline ends came to 10 bases. The V gene's germline CDR1 is MNHEY and CDR2 SVGAGI.

This clone appeared a single time. V gene TRBV24-1 combines with J gene TRBJ1-4; D call uncertain. The CDR3 runs 12 residues. V lost 5 bases to trimming and J lost 12 bases, with 12 bases between them. Germline lookup yields CDR1 KGHDR and CDR2 SFDVKD. The CDR3 sequence: CATSALGRELFF. The CDR3 region has the DNA TGTGCCACCAGTGCCTTGGGGAGGGAACTGTTTTTT.

This clone came up a few times. The V call is TRBV25-1, the J call TRBJ2-2; D unclear. V lost 5 bases and J lost 3, with 13 bases in between. This CDR3 comprises 15 residues. Germline V CDR1 and CDR2: MGHDK, SYGVNS. This CDR3 is CASSSQTSDTGELFF. The CDR3 DNA reads TGTGCCAGCAGTAGTCAGACATCGGACACCGGGGAGCTGTTTTTT.

This sequence joins TRBV30 and TRBJ1-5; tentative D call: TRBD1 (6 bases). In germline, CDR1 is GTSNPN, CDR2 SVGIG (reference sequence). The V gene lost 5 bases and the J gene lost 6 bases, with 14 bases spanning the gap. The CDR3 contains 13 residues. For the CDR3, the DNA is TGTGCCTGGTCCACAGGGTTGGGTCAGCCCCAGCATTTT. Its protein is CAWSTGLGQPQHF.

This chain links TRBV14 with TRBJ1-2; D is possibly TRBD1 (5 bases). This CDR3 has 14 amino acids. Looked up from germline, CDR1 is SGHDN and CDR2 is FVKESK. Trimming took off 5 bases at V and 4 bases at J, with 14 bases between the two ends. In DNA, the CDR3 is TGTGCCAGCAGCTGGGGGGAAGGGATCTATGGCTACACCTTC. Its translation is CASSWGEGIYGYTF.

V gene TRBV5-4 combines with J gene TRBJ1-2, with 8 bases matching TRBD1. Per the germline V gene, CDR1 is SGHNT and CDR2 is YYREEE (reference sequence). The V gene end was trimmed by 4 bases and the J gene end by 4 bases; junction bases not matched to a gene: 6. This CDR3 contains 14 residues. CDR3 nucleotides: TGTGCCAGCAGCATCGGACAGGGTGCCTATGGCTACACCTTC. It specifies CASSIGQGAYGYTF.

The chain employs TRBV20-1 and TRBJ2-1; D perhaps matches TRBD1 (5 bases). The V end lost 3 bases, the J end lost 9 bases, and 12 bases lay between the germline ends. CDR3 length: 12 amino acids. Germline CDR1 is DFQATT and CDR2 is SNEGSKA (reference sequence). The CDR3 sequence: CSASTTGFEQFF. As DNA, the CDR3 is TGCAGTGCTAGTACAACAGGATTTGAGCAGTTCTTC.

V usage is TRBV27 and J usage is TRBJ1-6, with D hard to call. The CDR3 covers 14 residues. From germline, CDR1 is MNHEY and CDR2 SMNVEV (reference sequence). V was clipped by 3 bases and J by 6 bases, with 9 bases between them. This CDR3 is CASSFGSGNSPLHF. CDR3 coding DNA: TGTGCCAGCAGTTTCGGCAGCGGTAATTCACCCCTCCACTTT.

The chain employs TRBV2 and TRBJ2-2; D is unresolved. The V end was cut by 0 bases, the J end by 5 bases, with 13 bases between. CDR3 size: 16 residues. Germline V gene data show CDR1 as SNHLY and CDR2 as FYNNEI. CDR3 bases: TGTGCCAGCAGTGAAGCAAAGTATGCCAGGACCGGGGAGCTGTTTTTT. Translating it yields CASSEAKYARTGELFF.

The V and J genes are TRBV10-1 and TRBJ1-5, with D perhaps TRBD1 (5 bases). The germline V gene has CDR1 WNHNN and CDR2 SYGVQD (reference sequence). With 10 bases removed from V and 0 bases from J, the gap between germline ends came to 19 bases. The CDR3 runs 16 residues. CDR3 nucleotides: TGCGCCACCCCCCCCGTCAGGGTCAATAGCAATCAGCCCCAGCATTTT. Protein: CATPPVRVNSNQPQHF.

The chain is built from TRBV7-2 and TRBJ1-2, with no clear D. The V gene lost 0 bases and the J gene lost 8 bases, with 10 bases spanning the gap. The CDR3 extends over 13 amino acids. Germline CDR1 and CDR2: SGHTA and FQGNSA. The CDR3 DNA reads as TGTGCCAGCAGCTTAGCCGGCAGGCAGGGCTACACCTTC. This sequence encodes CASSLAGRQGYTF. Complete variable domain (other parts from reference TRBV7-2 and TRBJ1-2): GAGVSQSPSNKVTEKGKDVELRCDPISGHTALYWYRQSLGQGLEFLIYFQGNSAPDKSGLPSDRFSAERTGGSVSTLTIQRTQQEDSAVYLCASSLAGRQGYTFGSGTRLTVV.

This clone appeared a single time. The genes are TRBV4-2 and TRBJ1-4; D is uncertain. This CDR3 region has 15 residues. Per germline, CDR1 LGHNA and CDR2 YNFKEQ. V lost 0 bases and J lost 7, with 12 bases in between. CDR3 residues: CASSQDRRPSEKLFF. CDR3 coding DNA: TGTGCCAGCAGCCAAGATCGGAGGCCCAGTGAAAAACTGTTTTTT.

The V gene is TRBV27, the J gene TRBJ1-4; D remains ambiguous. The V and J ends lost 8 bases and 4 bases respectively, with 5 bases between them. This CDR3 contains 11 residues. Looked up from germline, CDR1 is MNHEY and CDR2 is SMNVEV (reference sequence). Here the CDR3 reads CASAFNEKLFF. DNA of the CDR3: TGTGCCAGCGCGTTTAATGAAAAACTGTTTTTT.

The rearrangement links TRBV2 to TRBJ1-4, with D perhaps matching TRBD1 (6 bases). Germline V gene lookup returns CDR1 SNHLY and CDR2 FYNNEI. The CDR3 sequence is 15 residues long. V lost 1 base, J lost 6 bases, and 12 bases lay in between. The chain's CDR3 is CASSEGHRVDEKLFF. The DNA of the CDR3 is TGTGCCAGCAGTGAAGGCCACAGGGTCGATGAAAAACTGTTTTTT.

The chain joins TRBV19 to TRBJ1-6, with 7 positions matching TRBD1. V gave up 3 bases and J gave up 5 bases; unmatched junction bases: 7. CDR1 is LNHDA, CDR2 SQIVND, per germline (reference sequence). This CDR3 has 16 amino acids. The CDR3 DNA reads as TGTGCCAGTAGTATGGCAGGGGGAATGCATAATTCACCCCTCCACTTT. It yields the protein CASSMAGGMHNSPLHF. The variable domain in full, completed from reference TRBV19 and TRBJ1-6, reads DGGITQSPKYLFRKEGQNVTLSCEQNLNHDAMYWYRQDPGQGLRLIYYSQIVNDFQKGDIAEGYSVSREKKESFPLTVTSAQKNPTAFYLCASSMAGGMHNSPLHFGNGTRLTVT.

The V call is TRBV7-9, the J call TRBJ1-6; a possible D gene is TRBD1 (5 bases). Germline loops: CDR1 SEHNR, CDR2 FQNEAQ (reference sequence). Trimming took off 5 bases at V and 7 bases at J, with 12 bases between the two ends. The length of the CDR3 is 14 residues. CDR3 DNA: TGTGCCAGCAGCCTACCGGGACTCAATTCACCCCTCCACTTT. Translation: CASSLPGLNSPLHF.

The chain is built from TRBV14 and TRBJ2-7; 9 nucleotides agree with TRBD1. The CDR3 covers 15 residues. V was clipped by 0 bases and J by 2 bases; unmatched bases: 2. CDR1 is SGHDN, CDR2 FVKESK, per germline. Here the CDR3 DNA reads TGTGCCAGCAGCCAAGATGGGACAGGGCCCTACGAGCAGTACTTC. Its protein is CASSQDGTGPYEQYF.

This rearrangement joins TRBV7-9 to TRBJ1-1; no reliable D call. CDR3 length equals 15 residues. The germline V gene has CDR1 SEHNR and CDR2 FQNEAQ (reference sequence). V was cut by 5 bases and J by 3 bases, with 16 bases left in between. The CDR3 spells CASSPGLSLHTEAFF. CDR3 bases: TGTGCCAGCAGCCCAGGACTTTCACTGCACACTGAAGCTTTCTTT.

This clone was seen just once. The genes are TRBV18 and TRBJ2-3; D unresolved. This CDR3 comprises 14 residues. Trimming left V 1 base short and J 0 bases short, with 5 bases between. Germline V gene lookup returns CDR1 KGHSH and CDR2 LQKENI. The DNA of the CDR3 is TGTGCCAGCTCACCACTTTCTAGCACAGATACGCAGTATTTT. Encoded protein: CASSPLSSTDTQYF.

This chain links TRBV29-1 with TRBJ2-2; a possible D gene is TRBD2 (5 bases). Per germline, CDR1 SQVTM and CDR2 ANQGSEA. This CDR3 is built from 14 residues. V was trimmed by 2 bases and J by 1 base, leaving 8 bases between them. CDR3 residues: CSVENGVNTGELFF. The CDR3 DNA reads as TGCAGCGTTGAAAACGGGGTGAACACCGGGGAGCTGTTTTTT.

The chain combines TRBV18 with TRBJ1-1; D unresolved. Trimming pared 3 bases from V and 9 bases from J, leaving 11 bases between. Germline values: CDR1 KGHSH, CDR2 LQKENI. This CDR3 has 12 amino acids. CDR3 DNA sequence: TGTGCCAGCTCACCCCTCGGGTTCCAAGCTTTCTTT. The encoded protein is CASSPLGFQAFF.

For this clone: At one end, the junction sequence differs from germline, possibly due to a read error. V and J are TRBV12-3 or TRBV12-4 and TRBJ1-2, with D possibly TRBD1 on 5 matching bases. This CDR3 contains 13 residues. The CDR3 DNA reads as TGTGCCAGCAGTCCTACGGGCCTCAGGGTACTAAGCTTC. Encoded protein: CASSPTGLRVLSF.